A single T cell receptor beta chain is shown here with its context. Germline CDR1 SGHTA, CDR2 FQGNSA. The CDR3 length is 13 residues. Trimming removed 3 bases from V and 8 bases from J, with 12 bases in between. The source of the sample is a study of control samples from healthy donors and cancer patients. Method: immunoSEQ multiplex PCR; TCRdb's copy keeps in-frame clones and lacks some. In the table there are about 120,000 clones, around 94% of which are singletons. The J gene is TRBJ2-3, the V gene TRBV7-2; D assignment may be TRBD1 or TRBD2 (5 bases each). The specimen sequenced was PBMCs. The sequence came from a man older than 75 with head and neck cancer. This CDR3 reads CASSLGTSSTQYF. CDR3 in DNA: TGTGCCAGCAGCTTGGGGACGAGTTCTACGCAGTATTTT.